These 10 T cell receptor beta chains were sequenced from one sample in a study of CD8 T cells in Susac syndrome. The RNA, about 0.5 to 1 ug, was put through reverse transcription using random hexamers. TCRdb reprocessed the immunoSEQ multiplex PCR reads via MiXCR and lists one record per CDR3 protein. The table lists about 150,000 distinct CDR3 sequences, approximately 93% of them singletons. Sequencing was performed on CD4+ T cells from PBMCs. The source of these receptors is a human donor with multiple sclerosis.

The chain couples TRBV5-1 to TRBJ2-3; the D gene is possibly TRBD1 (5 bases). The CDR3 runs to 14 residues. The V gene lost 4 bases and the J gene lost 0 bases, with 9 bases spanning the gap. Germline CDR1 SGHRS, CDR2 YFSETQ. In nucleotides, the CDR3 is TGCGCCAGCAGCCCGGACATAAGCACAGATACGCAGTATTTT. Its translation: CASSPDISTDTQYF.

The chain recombines TRBV2 with TRBJ2-7, with D possibly being TRBD1 (6 bases). In germline, CDR1 is SNHLY, CDR2 FYNNEI. CDR3 size: 12 residues. Trimming shortened V by 3 bases and J by 4 bases, and 7 bases separated the two germline ends. CDR3 residues: CASSDRGYEQYF. CDR3 bases: TGTGCCAGCAGTGACAGGGGTTACGAGCAGTACTTC.

The rearrangement uses TRBV20-1 and TRBJ1-2; possibly TRBD1 for D (6 bases). The germline V gene has CDR1 DFQATT and CDR2 SNEGSKA (reference sequence). Trimming left V 0 bases short and J 8 bases short, with 16 bases between. CDR3 length equals 14 residues. CDR3 bases: TGCAGTGCTAGAGATCTGGGGGCCTCTGGGGGCTACACCTTC. Translating it yields CSARDLGASGGYTF.

This rearrangement joins TRBV5-1 to TRBJ2-5; 9 positions agree with TRBD2. J was trimmed by 5 bases and V by 4 bases; bases with no gene match: 9. Per the germline V gene, CDR1 is SGHRS and CDR2 is YFSETQ. The CDR3 totals 15 residues. CDR3 in DNA: TGCGCCAGCAGCCCCGGGAGCGGGAGGCGGGAGACCCAGTACTTC. Amino acids: CASSPGSGRRETQYF.

This clonotype was detected only a few times. The chain carries TRBV11-2 and TRBJ1-5; D is possibly TRBD1 (6 bases). The V end was cut by 2 bases, the J end by 4 bases, with 9 bases between. The CDR3 has 14 residues. Germline CDR1 reads SGHAT; CDR2 reads FQNNGV. The CDR3, as DNA: TGTGCCAGCAGCTTAAGGACAGATAATCAGCCCCAGCATTTT. Amino acids: CASSLRTDNQPQHF.

Here the CDR3 reads CASSESTGGGEKLFF. The CDR3, as DNA: TGCGCCAGCAGCGAATCGACAGGGGGCGGTGAAAAACTGTTTTTT. This rearrangement joins TRBV5-1 to TRBJ1-4; 10 bases are a match to TRBD1. The CDR3 extends over 15 amino acids. CDR1 SGHRS and CDR2 YFSETQ come from the germline V gene. The ends lost 4 bases at V and 7 bases at J; junction bases unmatched: 7. Based on the CDR3 plus reference TRBV5-1 and TRBJ1-4, the full variable domain is KAGVTQTPRYLIKTRGQQVTLSCSPISGHRSVSWYQQTPGQGLQFLFEYFSETQRNKGNFPGRFSGRQFSNSRSEMNVSTLELGDSALYLCASSESTGGGEKLFFGSGTQLSVL.

For the CDR3, the DNA is TGTGCCAGCAGCACGCAGTTAGCCAAAAACATTCAGTACTTC. Amino acid sequence: CASSTQLAKNIQYF. The chain uses TRBV5-4 and TRBJ2-4; D is undetermined. The germline V and J ends were trimmed by 4 bases and 0 bases, with 8 bases remaining between them. Germline CDR1 is SGHNT and CDR2 is YYREEE (reference sequence). The CDR3 has 14 residues.

The chain joins TRBV20-1 to TRBJ2-5, with TRBD1 identical over 7 bases. Germline V gene sequence: CDR1 DFQATT, CDR2 SNEGSKA (reference sequence). V trimming: 3 bases; J trimming: 3 bases; junction bases outside the gene matches: 7. CDR3 size: 14 residues. As DNA, the CDR3 is TGCAGTGCTAGGGCAGGGACAGACGAAGAGACCCAGTACTTC. Protein sequence: CSARAGTDEETQYF.

In DNA, the CDR3 is TGTGCCAGCATTCGTCAAGAGACCCAGTACTTC. Translating gives CASIRQETQYF. The chain is built from TRBV2 and TRBJ2-5; the D is unclear. The CDR3 contains 11 residues. Trimming removed 7 bases from V and 2 bases from J, with 5 bases in between. The germline gives CDR1 SNHLY, CDR2 FYNNEI.

The chain joins TRBV7-9 to TRBJ1-1; 7 bases line up with TRBD1. Germline CDR1 is SEHNR and CDR2 is FQNEAQ (reference sequence). This CDR3 is built from 13 residues. V shed 3 bases and J 5 bases; nucleotides not matched to a gene: 3. CDR3 DNA sequence: TGTGCCAGCAGCTTGACAGGGATAACTGAAGCTTTCTTT. Residues: CASSLTGITEAFF.